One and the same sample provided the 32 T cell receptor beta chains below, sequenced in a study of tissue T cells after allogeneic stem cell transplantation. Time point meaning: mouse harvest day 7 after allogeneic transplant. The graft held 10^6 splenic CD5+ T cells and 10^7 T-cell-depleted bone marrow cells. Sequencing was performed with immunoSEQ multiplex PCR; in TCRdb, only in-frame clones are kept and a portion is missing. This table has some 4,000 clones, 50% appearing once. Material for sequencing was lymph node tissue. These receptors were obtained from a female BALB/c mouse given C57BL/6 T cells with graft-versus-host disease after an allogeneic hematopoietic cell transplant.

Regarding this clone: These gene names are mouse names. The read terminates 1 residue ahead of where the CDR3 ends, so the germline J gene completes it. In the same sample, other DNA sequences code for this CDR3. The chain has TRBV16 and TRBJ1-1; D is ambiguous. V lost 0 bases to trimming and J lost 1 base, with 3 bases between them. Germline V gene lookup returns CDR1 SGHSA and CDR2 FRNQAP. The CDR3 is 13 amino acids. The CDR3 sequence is CASSLEGNTEVFF. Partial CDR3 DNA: TGTGCAAGCAGCTTAGAGGGAAACACAGAAGTCTTC.

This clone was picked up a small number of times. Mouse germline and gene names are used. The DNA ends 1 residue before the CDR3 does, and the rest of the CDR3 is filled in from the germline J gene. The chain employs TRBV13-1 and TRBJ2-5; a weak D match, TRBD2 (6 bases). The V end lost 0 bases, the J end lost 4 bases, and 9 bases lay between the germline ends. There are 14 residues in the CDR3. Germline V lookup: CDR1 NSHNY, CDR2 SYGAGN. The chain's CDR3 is CASSDAGGEDTQYF. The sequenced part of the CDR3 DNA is TGTGCCAGCAGTGATGCGGGGGGAGAAGACACCCAGTAC.

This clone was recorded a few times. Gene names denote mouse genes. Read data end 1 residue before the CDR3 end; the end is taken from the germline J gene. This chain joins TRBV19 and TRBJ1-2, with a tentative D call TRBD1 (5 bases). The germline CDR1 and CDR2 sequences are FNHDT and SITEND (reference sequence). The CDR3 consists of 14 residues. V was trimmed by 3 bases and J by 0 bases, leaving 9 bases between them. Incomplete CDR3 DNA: TGTGCCAGCAGTAGAACAGGCTCAAACTCCGACTACACC. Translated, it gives CASSRTGSNSDYT. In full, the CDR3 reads CASSRTGSNSDYTF.

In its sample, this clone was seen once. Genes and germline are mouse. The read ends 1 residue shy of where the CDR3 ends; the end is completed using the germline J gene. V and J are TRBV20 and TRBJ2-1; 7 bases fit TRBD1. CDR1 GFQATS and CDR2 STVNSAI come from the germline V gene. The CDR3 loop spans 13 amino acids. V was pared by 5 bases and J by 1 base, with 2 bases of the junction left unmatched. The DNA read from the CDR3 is TGTGGTGCTGCGACAGGGAACTATGCTGAGCAGTTC. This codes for CGAATGNYAEQF. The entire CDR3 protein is CGAATGNYAEQFF.

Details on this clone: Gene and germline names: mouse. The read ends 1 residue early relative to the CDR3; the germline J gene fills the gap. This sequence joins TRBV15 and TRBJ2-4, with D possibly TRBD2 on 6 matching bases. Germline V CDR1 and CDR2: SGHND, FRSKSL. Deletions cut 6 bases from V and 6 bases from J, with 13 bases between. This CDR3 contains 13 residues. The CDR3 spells CASSHDWKNTLYF. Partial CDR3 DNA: TGTGCCAGCAGCCACGACTGGAAGAACACCTTGTAC.

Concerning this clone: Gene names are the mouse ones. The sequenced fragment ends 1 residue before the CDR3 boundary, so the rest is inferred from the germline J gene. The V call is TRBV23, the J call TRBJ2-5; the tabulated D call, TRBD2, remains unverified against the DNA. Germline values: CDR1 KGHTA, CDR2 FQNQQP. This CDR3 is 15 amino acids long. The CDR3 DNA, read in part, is TGCTCCAGCAGTCCGACTGGGGGGGCAGGAGACACCCAGTAC. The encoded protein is CSSSPTGGAGDTQY. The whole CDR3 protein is CSSSPTGGAGDTQYF. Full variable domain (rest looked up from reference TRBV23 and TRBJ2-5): DAAVTQKPRYLIKMKGQEAEMKCIPEKGHTAVFWYQQKQSKELKFLIYFQNQQPLDQIDMVKERFSAVCPSSSLCSLGIRTCEAEDSALYLCSSSPTGGAGDTQYFGPGTRLLVL.

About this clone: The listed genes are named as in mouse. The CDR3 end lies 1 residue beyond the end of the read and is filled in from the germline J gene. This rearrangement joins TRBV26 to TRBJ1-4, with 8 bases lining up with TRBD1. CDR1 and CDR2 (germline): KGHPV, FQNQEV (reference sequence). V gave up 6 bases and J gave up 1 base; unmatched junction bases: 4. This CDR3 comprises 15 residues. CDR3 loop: CASRLGQGSNERLFF. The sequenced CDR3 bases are TGTGCCAGCAGACTCGGACAGGGTTCCAACGAAAGATTATTT.

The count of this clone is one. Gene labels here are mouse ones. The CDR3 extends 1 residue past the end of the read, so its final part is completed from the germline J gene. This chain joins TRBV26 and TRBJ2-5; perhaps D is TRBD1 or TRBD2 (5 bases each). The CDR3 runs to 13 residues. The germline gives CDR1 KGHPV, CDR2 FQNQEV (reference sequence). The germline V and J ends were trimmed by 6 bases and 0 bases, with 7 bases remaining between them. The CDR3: CASSRDNQDTQYF. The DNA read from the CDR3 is TGTGCCAGCAGCCGGGACAACCAAGACACCCAGTAC.

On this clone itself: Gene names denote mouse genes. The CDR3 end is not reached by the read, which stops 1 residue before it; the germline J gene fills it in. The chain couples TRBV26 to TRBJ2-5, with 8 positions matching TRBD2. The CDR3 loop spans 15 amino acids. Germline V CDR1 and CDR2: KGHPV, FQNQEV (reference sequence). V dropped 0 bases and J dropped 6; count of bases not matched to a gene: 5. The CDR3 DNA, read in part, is TGTGCCAGCAGTCTGTCGCGGGGGGGCAGGGACACCCAGTAC. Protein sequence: CASSLSRGGRDTQY. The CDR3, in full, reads CASSLSRGGRDTQYF.

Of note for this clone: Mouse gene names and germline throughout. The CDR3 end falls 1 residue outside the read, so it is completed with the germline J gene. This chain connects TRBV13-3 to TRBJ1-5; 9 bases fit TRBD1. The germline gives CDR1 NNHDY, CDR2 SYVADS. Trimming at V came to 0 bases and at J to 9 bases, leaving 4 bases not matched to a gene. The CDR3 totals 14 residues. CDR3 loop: CASSDAGTGLAPLF. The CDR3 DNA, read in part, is TGTGCCAGCAGTGATGCTGGGACAGGGCTGGCTCCGCTT.

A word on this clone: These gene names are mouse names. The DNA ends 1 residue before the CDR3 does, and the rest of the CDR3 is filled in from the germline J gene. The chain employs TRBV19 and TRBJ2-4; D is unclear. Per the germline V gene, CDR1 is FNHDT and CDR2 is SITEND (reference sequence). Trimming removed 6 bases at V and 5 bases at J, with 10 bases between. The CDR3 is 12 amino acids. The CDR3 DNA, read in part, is TGTGCCAGCACCCCGGGGAGAAACACCTTGTAC. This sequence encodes CASTPGRNTLY. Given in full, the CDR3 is CASTPGRNTLYF.

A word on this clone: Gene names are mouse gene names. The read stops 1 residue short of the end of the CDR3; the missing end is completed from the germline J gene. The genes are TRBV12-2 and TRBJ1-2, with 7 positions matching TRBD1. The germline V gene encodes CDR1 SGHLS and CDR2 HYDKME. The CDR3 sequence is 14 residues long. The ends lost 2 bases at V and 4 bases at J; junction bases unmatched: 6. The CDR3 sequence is CASSRRGHGSDYTF. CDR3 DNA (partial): TGTGCCAGCTCTCGAAGGGGGCACGGCTCCGACTACACC.

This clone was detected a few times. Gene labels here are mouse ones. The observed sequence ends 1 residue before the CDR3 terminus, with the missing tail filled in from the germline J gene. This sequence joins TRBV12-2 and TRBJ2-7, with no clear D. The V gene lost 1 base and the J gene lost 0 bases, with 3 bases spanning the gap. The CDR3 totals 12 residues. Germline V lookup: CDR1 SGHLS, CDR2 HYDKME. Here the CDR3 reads CASSLGSYEQYF. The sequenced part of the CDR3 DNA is TGTGCCAGCTCTCTGGGCTCCTATGAACAGTAC. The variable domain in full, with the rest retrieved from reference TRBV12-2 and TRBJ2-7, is NSGVVQSPRYIIKGKGERSILKCIPISGHLSVAWYQQTQGQELKFFIQHYDKMERDKGNLPSRFSVQQFDDYHSEMNMSALELEDSAVYFCASSLGSYEQYFGPGTRLTVL.

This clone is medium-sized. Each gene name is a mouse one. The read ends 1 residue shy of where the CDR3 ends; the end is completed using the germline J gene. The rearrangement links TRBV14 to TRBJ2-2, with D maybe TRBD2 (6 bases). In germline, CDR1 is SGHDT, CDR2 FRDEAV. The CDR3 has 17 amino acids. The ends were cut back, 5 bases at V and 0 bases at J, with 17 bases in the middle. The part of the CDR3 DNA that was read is TGTGCCAGCAGCCCAGGGACTACCCTCTCAAACACCGGGCAGCTCTAC. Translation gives CASSPGTTLSNTGQLY. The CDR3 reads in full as CASSPGTTLSNTGQLYF.

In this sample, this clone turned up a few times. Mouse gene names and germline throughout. CDR3 sequence reads: CASSLVTRDEQYF. The covered CDR3 bases are TGTGCCAGCAGTTTAGTCACCAGGGATGAACAGTAC. The chain has TRBV15 and TRBJ2-7; tentative D call: TRBD1 (5 bases). Read sequence stops 1 residue before the CDR3 end, and the germline J gene provides the missing end. In germline, CDR1 is SGHND, CDR2 FRSKSL. The CDR3 is 13 residues long. The V end lost 1 base, the J end lost 5 bases, and 9 bases lay between the germline ends.

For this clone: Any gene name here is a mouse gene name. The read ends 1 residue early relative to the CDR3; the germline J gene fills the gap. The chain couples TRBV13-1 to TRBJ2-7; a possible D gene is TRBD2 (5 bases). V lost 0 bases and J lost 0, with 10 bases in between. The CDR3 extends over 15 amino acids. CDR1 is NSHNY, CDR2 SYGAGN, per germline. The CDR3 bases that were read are TGTGCCAGCAGTGATGCTGGGAGGAGCTCCTATGAACAGTAC. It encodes CASSDAGRSSYEQY. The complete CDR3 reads CASSDAGRSSYEQYF.

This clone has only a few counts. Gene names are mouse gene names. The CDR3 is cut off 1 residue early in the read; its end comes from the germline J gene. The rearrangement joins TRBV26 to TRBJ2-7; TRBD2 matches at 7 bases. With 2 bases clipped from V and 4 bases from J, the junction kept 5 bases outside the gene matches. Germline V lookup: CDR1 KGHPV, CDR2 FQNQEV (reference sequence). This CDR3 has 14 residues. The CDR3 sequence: CASSLGLGVYEQYF. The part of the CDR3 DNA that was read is TGTGCCAGCAGTCTGGGGCTGGGGGTTTATGAACAGTAC.

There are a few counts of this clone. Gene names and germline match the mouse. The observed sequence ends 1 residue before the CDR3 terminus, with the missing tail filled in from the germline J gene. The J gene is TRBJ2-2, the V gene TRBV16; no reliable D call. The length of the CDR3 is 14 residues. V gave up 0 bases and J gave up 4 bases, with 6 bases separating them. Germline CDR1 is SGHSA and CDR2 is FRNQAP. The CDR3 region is CASSLDSSTGQLYF. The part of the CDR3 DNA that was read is TGTGCAAGCAGCTTAGATAGCAGCACCGGGCAGCTCTAC.

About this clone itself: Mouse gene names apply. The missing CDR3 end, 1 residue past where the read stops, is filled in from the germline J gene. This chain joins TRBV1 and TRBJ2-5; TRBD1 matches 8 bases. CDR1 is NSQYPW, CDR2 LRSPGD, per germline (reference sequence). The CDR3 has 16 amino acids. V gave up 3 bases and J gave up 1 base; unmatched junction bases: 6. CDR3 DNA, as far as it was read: TGCACCTGCAGTGCGGACAGGGCGGGAGACCAAGACACCCAGTAC. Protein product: CTCSADRAGDQDTQY. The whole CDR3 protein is CTCSADRAGDQDTQYF.

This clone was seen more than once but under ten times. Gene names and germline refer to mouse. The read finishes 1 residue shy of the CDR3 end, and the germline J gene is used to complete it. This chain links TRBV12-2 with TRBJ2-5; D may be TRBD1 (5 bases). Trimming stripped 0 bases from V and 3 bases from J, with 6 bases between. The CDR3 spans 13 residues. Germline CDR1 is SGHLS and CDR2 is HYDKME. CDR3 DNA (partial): TGTGCCAGCTCTCTCGCAGGGCAAGACACCCAGTAC. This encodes CASSLAGQDTQY. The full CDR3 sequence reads CASSLAGQDTQYF.

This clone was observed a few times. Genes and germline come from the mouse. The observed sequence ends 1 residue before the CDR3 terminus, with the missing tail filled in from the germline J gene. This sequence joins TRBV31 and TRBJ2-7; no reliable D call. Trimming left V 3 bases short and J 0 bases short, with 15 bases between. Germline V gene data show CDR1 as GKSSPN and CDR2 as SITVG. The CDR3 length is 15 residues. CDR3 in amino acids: CAWSPLGESSYEQYF. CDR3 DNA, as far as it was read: TGTGCCTGGAGCCCCCTCGGGGAGAGCTCCTATGAACAGTAC.

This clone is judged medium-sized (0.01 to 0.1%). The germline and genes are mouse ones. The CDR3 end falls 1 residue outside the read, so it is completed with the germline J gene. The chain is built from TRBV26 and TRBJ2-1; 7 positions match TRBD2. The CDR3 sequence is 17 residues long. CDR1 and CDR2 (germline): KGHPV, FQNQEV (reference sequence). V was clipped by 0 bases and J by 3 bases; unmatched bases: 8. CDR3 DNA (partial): TGTGCCAGCAGTCTGTCCTCCTGGGGGAAGGGCTATGCTGAGCAGTTC. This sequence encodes CASSLSSWGKGYAEQF. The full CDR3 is CASSLSSWGKGYAEQFF.

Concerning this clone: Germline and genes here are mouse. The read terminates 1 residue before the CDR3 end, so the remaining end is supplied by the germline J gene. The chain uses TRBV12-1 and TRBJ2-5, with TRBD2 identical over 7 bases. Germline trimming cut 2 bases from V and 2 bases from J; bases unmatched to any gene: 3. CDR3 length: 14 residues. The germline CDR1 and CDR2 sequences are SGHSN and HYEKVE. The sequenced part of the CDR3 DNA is TGTGCCAGCTCTCCCGGACTGGCCCAAGACACCCAGTAC. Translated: CASSPGLAQDTQY. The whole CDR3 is CASSPGLAQDTQYF.

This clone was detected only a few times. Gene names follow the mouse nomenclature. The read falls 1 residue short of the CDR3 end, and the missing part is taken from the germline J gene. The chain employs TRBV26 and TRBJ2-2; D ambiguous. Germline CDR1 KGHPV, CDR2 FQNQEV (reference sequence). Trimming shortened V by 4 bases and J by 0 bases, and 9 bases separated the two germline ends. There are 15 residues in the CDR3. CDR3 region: CASSPPAANTGQLYF. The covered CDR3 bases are TGTGCCAGCAGTCCCCCGGCAGCAAACACCGGGCAGCTCTAC.

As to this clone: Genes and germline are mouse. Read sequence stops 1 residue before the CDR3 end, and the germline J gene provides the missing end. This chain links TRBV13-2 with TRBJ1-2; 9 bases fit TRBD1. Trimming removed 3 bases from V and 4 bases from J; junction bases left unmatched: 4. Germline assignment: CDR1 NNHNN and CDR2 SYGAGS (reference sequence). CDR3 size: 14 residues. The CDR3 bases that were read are TGTGCCAGCGGTGCTCCGGGACAGGGCTCCGACTACACC. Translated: CASGAPGQGSDYT. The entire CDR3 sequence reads CASGAPGQGSDYTF.

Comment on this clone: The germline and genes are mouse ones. The CDR3 sequence: CASSLYGTGAETLYF. The part of the CDR3 DNA that was read is TGTGCAAGCAGCTTATATGGGACTGGGGCAGAAACGCTGTAT. The chain links TRBV16 to TRBJ2-3; 9 nucleotides agree with TRBD2. The read falls 1 residue short of the CDR3 end, and the missing part is taken from the germline J gene. The J segment lost 3 bases and the V segment lost 2 bases, leaving 3 bases of the junction unmatched. This CDR3 has 15 residues. CDR1 SGHSA and CDR2 FRNQAP come from the germline V gene.

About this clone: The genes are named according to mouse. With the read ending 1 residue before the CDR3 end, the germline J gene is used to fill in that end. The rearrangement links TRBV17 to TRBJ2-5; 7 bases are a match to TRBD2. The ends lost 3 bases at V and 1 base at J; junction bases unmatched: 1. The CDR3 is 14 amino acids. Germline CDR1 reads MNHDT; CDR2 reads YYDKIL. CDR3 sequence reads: CASSSWGDQDTQYF. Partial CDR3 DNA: TGTGCTAGCAGTAGTTGGGGGGACCAAGACACCCAGTAC.

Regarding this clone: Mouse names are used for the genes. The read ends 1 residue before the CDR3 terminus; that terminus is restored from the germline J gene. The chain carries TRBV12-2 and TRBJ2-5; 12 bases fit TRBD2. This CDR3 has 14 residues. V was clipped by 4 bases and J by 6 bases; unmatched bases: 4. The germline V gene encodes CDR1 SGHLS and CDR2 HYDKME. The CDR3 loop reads CASSPTGGADTQYF. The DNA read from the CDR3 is TGTGCCAGCTCCCCGACTGGGGGGGCGGACACCCAGTAC.

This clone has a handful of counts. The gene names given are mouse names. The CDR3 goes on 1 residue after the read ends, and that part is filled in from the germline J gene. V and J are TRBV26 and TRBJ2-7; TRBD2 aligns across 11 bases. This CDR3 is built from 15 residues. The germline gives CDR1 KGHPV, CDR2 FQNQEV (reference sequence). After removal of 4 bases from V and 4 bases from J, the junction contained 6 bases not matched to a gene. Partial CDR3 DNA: TGTGCCAGCAGTCGGGACTGGGGGCCTACTTATGAACAGTAC. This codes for CASSRDWGPTYEQY. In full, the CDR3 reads CASSRDWGPTYEQYF.

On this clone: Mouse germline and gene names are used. CDR3 region: CASSPLNTGQLYF. CDR3 DNA, as far as it was read: TGTGCCAGCAGCCCCTTAAACACCGGGCAGCTCTAC. This chain links TRBV3 with TRBJ2-2; D ambiguous. The read comes to an end 1 residue before the CDR3 does, leaving the germline J gene to fill in the end. CDR3 length: 13 amino acids. The germline V and J ends were trimmed by 5 bases and 1 base, with 5 bases remaining between them. CDR1 and CDR2 (germline): SNHLY, FYNGKV (reference sequence).

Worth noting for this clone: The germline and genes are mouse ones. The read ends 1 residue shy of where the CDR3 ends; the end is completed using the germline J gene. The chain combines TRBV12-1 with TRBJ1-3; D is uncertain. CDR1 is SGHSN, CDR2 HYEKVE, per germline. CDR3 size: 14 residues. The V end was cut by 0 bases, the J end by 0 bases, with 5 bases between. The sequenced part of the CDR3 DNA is TGTGCCAGCTCTCTCGGACTTTCTGGAAATACGCTCTAT. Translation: CASSLGLSGNTLY. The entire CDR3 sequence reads CASSLGLSGNTLYF.

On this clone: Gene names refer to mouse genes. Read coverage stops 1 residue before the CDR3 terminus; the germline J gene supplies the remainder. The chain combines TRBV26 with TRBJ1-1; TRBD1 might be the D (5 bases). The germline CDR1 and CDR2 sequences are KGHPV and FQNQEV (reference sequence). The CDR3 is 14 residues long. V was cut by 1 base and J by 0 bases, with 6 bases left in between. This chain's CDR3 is CASSLWGANTEVFF. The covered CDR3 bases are TGTGCCAGCAGTCTGTGGGGGGCAAACACAGAAGTCTTC.